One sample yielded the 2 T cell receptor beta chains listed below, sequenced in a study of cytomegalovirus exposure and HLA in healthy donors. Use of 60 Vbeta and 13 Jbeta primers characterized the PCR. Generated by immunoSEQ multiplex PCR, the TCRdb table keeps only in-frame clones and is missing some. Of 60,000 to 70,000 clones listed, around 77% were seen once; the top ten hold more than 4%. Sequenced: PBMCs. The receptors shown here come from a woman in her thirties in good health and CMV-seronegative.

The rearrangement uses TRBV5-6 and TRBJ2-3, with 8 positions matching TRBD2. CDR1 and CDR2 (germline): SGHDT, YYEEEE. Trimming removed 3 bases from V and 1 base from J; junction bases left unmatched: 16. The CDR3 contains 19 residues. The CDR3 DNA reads TGTGCCAGCAGCTCCCCCAGGAACTTATTGCGGGGGGGCACAGATACGCAGTATTTT. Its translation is CASSSPRNLLRGGTDTQYF.

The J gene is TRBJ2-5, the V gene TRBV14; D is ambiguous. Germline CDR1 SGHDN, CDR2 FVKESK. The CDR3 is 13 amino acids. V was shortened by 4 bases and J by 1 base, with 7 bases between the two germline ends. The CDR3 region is CASSLQIQETQYF. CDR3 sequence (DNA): TGTGCCAGCAGCCTACAGATCCAAGAGACCCAGTACTTC.